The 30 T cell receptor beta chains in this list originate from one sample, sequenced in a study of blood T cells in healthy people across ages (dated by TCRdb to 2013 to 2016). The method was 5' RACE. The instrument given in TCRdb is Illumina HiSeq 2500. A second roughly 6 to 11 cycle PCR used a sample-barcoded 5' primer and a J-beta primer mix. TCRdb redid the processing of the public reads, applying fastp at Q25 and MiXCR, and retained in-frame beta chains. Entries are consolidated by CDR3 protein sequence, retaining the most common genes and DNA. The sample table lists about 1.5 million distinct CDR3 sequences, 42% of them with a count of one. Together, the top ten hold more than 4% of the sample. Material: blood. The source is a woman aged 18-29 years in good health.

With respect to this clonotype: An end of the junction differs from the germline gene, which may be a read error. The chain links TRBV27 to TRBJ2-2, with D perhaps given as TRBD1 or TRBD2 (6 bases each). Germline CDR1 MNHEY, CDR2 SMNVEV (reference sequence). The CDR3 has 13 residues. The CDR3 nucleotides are TGTACCAGCAGTTTAGGGGGACTGGGGGAGCTGTTTTTT. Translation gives CTSSLGGLGELFF.

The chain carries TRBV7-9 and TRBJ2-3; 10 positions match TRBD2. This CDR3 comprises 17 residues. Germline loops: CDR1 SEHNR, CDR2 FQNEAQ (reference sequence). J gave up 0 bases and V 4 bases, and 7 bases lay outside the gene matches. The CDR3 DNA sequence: TGTGCCAGCAGCTCCAGTGGACTAGCGGAGAGCACAGATACGCAGTATTTT. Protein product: CASSSSGLAESTDTQYF.

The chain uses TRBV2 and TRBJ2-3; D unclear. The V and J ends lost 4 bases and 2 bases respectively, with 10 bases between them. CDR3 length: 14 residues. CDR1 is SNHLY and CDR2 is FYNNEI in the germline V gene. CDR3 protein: CASSGWNPTDTQYF. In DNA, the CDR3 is TGTGCCAGCAGTGGGTGGAACCCCACAGATACGCAGTATTTT.

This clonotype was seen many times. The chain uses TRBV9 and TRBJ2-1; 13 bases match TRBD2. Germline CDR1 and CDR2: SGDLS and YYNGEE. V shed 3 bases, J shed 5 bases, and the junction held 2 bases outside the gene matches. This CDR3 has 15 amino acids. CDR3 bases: TGTGCCAGCAGCGAGGGGACTAGCGGGAACAATGAGCAGTTCTTC. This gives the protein CASSEGTSGNNEQFF.

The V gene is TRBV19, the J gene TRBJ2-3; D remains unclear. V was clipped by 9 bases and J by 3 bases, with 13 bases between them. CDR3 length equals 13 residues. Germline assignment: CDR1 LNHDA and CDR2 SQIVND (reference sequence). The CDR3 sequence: CASEDGRTDTQYF. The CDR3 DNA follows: TGTGCCAGCGAAGACGGGCGTACAGATACGCAGTATTTT.

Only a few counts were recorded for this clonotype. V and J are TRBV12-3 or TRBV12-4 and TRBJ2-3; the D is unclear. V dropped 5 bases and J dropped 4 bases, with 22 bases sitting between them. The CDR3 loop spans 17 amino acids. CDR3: CASSQGRLSLGSDTQYF. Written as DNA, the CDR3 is TGTGCCAGCAGTCAAGGACGACTGAGTTTGGGTTCAGATACGCAGTATTTT.

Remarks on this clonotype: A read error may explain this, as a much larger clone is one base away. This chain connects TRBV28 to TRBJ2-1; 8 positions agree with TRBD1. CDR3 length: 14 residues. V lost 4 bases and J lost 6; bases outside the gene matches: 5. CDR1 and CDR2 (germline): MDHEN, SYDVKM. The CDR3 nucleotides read TGTGCCAGCAGTTGCGGACAGGGCCGCAATGAGCAGTTCTTC. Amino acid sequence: CASSCGQGRNEQFF.

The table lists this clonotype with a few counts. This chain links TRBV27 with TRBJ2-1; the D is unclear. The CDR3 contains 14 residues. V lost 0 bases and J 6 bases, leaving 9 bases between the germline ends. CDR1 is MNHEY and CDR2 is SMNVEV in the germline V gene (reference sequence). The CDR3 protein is CASSLSTGSNEQFF. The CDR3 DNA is TGTGCCAGCAGTTTATCGACTGGGTCCAATGAGCAGTTCTTC.

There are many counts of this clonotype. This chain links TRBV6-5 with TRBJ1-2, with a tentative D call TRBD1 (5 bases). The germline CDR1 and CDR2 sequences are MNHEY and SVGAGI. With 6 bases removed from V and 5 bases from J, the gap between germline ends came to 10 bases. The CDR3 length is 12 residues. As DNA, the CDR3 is TGTGCCAGCAGGACAGATCGATATGGCTACACCTTC. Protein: CASRTDRYGYTF.

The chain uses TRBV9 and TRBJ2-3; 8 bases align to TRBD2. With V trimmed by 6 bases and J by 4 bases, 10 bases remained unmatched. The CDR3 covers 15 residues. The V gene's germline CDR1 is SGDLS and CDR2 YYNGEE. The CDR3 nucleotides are TGTGCCAGCAATCTTGCGGGGGGAATGGCAGATACGCAGTATTTT. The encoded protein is CASNLAGGMADTQYF.

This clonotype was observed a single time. The CDR3, as DNA: TGTGCCACCAGTCCCTCGGATGAGCAGTACTTC. Encoded protein: CATSPSDEQYF. V usage is TRBV15 and J usage is TRBJ2-5; D is unresolved. From germline, CDR1 is LNHNV and CDR2 YYDKDF (reference sequence). The germline V and J ends were trimmed by 6 bases and 11 bases, with 13 bases remaining between them. This CDR3 is built from 11 residues.

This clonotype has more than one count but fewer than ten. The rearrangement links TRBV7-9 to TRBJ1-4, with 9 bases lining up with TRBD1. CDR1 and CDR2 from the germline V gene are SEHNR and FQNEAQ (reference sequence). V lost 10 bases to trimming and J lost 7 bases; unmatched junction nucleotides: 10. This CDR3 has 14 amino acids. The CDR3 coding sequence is TGTGCCACCAAAACAGGGGGCGAAGGTGAAAAACTGTTTTTT. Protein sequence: CATKTGGEGEKLFF.

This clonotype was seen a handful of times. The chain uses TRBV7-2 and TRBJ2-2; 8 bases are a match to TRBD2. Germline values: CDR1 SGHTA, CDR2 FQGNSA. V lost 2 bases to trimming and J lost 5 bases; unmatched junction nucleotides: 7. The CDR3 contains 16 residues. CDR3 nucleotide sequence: TGTGCCAGCAGCTTAAGGGTAGCGGGGAGTACCGGGGAGCTGTTTTTT. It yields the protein CASSLRVAGSTGELFF.

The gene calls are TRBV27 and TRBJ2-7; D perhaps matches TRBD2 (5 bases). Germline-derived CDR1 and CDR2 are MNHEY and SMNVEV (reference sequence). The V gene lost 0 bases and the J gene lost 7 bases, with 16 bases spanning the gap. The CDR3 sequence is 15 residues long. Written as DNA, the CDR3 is TGTGCCAGCAGTTTATCACGGGGTGGGAGCAATGAGCAGTACTTC. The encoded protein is CASSLSRGGSNEQYF.

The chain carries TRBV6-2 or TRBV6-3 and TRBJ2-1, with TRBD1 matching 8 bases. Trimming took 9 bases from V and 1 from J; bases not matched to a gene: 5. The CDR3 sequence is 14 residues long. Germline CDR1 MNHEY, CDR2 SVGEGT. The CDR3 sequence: CASRRDRSYNEQFF. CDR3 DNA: TGTGCCAGTCGCCGGGACAGGTCCTACAATGAGCAGTTCTTC.

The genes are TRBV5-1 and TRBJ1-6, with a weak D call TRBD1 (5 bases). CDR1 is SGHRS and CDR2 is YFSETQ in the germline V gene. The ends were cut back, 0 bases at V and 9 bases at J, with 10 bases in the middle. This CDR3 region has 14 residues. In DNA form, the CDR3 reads TGCGCCAGCAGCTTGGAACCAGGGTTTTCACCCCTCCACTTT. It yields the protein CASSLEPGFSPLHF.

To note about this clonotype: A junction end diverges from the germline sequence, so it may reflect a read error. CDR3: CAISLGQPVYNEQFF. The CDR3, as DNA: TGTGCCATCAGTTTAGGACAACCGGTGTACAATGAGCAGTTCTTC. The chain combines TRBV27 with TRBJ2-1, with a weak D call TRBD1 (5 bases). Germline loops: CDR1 MNHEY, CDR2 SMNVEV (reference sequence). The CDR3 sequence is 15 residues long.

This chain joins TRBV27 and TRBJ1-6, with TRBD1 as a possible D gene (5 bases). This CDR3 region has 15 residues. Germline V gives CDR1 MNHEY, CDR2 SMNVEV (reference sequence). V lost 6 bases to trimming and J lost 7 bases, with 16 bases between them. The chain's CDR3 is CASSLTAMNNSPLHF. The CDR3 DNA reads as TGTGCCAGCAGCCTGACAGCAATGAACAATTCACCCCTCCACTTT.

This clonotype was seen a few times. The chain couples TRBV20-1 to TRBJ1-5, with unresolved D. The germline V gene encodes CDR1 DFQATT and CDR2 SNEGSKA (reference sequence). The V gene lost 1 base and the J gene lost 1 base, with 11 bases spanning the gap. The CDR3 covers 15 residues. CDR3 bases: TGCAGTGCTAGAGGCCTGGGGATCAGCAATCAGCCCCAGCATTTT. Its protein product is CSARGLGISNQPQHF.

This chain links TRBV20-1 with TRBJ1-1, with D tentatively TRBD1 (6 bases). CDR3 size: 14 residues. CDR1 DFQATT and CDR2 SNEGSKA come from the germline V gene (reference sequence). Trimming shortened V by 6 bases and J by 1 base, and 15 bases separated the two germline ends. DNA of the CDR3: TGCAGTGCCGGTCGGGCAGGGGAGAACACTGAAGCTTTCTTT. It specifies CSAGRAGENTEAFF.

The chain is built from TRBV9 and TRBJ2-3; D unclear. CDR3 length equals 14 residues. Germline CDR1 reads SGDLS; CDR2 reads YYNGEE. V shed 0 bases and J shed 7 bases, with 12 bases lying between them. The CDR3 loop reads CASSVAGAKNTQYF. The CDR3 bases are TGTGCCAGCAGCGTAGCAGGTGCAAAAAATACGCAGTATTTT.

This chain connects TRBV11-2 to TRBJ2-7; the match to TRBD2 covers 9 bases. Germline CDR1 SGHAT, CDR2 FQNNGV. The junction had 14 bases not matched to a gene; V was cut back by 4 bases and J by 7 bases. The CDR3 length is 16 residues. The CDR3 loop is CASSSQRGATYNEQYF. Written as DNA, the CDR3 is TGTGCCAGCAGCTCTCAGCGGGGGGCCACCTACAATGAGCAGTACTTC.

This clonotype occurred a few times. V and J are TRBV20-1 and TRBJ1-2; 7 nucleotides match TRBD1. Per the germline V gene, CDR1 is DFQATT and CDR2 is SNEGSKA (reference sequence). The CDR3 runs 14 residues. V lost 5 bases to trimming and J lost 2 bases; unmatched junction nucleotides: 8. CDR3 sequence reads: CSAPLDRANYGYTF. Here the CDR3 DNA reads TGCAGTGCTCCTTTAGACAGGGCCAACTATGGCTACACCTTC.

CDR3 DNA sequence: TGTGCCAGCAGTGAACAGACTAGCGGGCTTAATGAGCAGTTCTTC. Protein product: CASSEQTSGLNEQFF. The rearrangement uses TRBV2 and TRBJ2-1, with TRBD2 identical over 10 bases. The length of the CDR3 is 15 residues. After removal of 2 bases from V and 7 bases from J, the junction contained 5 bases not matched to a gene. Germline V CDR1 and CDR2: SNHLY, FYNNEI.

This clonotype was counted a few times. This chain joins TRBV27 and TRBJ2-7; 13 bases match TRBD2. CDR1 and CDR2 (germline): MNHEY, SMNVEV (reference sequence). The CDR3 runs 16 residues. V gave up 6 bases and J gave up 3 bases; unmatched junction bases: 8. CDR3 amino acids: CASSPTGTSGIYEQYF. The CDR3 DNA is TGTGCCAGCAGCCCTACCGGGACTAGCGGGATCTACGAGCAGTACTTC.

The DNA of the CDR3 is TGCAGTGCTAGAGATCGGGCAGGGGGGAATTCACCCCTCCACTTT. This codes for CSARDRAGGNSPLHF. The gene calls are TRBV20-1 and TRBJ1-6, with 7 nucleotides matching TRBD1. Germline-derived CDR1 and CDR2 are DFQATT and SNEGSKA (reference sequence). The junction had 6 bases not matched to a gene; V was cut back by 0 bases and J by 7 bases. The CDR3 covers 15 residues.

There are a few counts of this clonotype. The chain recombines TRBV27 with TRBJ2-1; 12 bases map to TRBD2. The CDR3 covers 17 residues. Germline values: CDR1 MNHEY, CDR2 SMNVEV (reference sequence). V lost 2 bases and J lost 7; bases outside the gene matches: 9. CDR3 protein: CASSLRLAGGPGNEQFF. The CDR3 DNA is TGTGCCAGCAGTTTAAGGCTAGCGGGAGGGCCGGGGAATGAGCAGTTCTTC.

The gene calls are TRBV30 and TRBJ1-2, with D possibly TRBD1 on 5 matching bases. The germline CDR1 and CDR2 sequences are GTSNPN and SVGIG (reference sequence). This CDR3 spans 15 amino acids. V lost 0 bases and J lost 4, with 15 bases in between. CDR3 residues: CAWSVLGAGGYGYTF. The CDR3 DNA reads TGTGCCTGGAGTGTACTTGGGGCAGGAGGCTATGGCTACACCTTC. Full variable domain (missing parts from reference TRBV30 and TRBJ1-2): SQTIHQWPATLVQPVGSPLSLECTVEGTSNPNLYWYRQAAGRGLQLLFYSVGIGQISSEVPQNLSASRPQDRQFILSSKKLLLSDSGFYLCAWSVLGAGGYGYTFGSGTRLTVV.

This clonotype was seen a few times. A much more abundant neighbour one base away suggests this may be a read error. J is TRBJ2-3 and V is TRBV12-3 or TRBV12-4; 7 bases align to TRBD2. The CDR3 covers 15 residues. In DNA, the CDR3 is TGTGCCAGCACTCTATCACTAGCGCCCACAGATATGCAGTATTTT. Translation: CASTLSLAPTDMQYF.

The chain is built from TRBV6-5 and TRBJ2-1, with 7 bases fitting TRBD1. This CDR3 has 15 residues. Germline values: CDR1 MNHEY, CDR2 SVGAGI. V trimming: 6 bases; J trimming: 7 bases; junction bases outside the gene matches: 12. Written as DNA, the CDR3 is TGTGCCAGCAGCCAAAACCCAGGGGGTTCAAATGAGCAGTTCTTC. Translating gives CASSQNPGGSNEQFF.